This TCR beta chain was captured by sequencing in a study of T cell responses to AZD1222 COVID-19 vaccine. As for this clone: Antigen unknown.

Trimming took off 6 bases at V and 2 bases at J, with 17 bases between the two ends. This CDR3 has 15 amino acids. In germline, CDR1 is MNHEY, CDR2 SMNVEV (reference sequence). Profiling relied on immunoSEQ multiplex PCR, and the TCRdb table lists in-frame clones only, not all of them. The record lists over 130,000 clones, of which the ten most abundant hold about 2.2%. Study findings and constraints: The donor group comprised mostly white British people and more females; the analysis possibly underestimated clonal diversity. Scientists sampled the repertoires only once the peak T cell response had passed. Reportedly, nearly half of unique spike TCRs recognized epitopes outside B.1.351/B.1.1.7 mutations. Two doses of AZD1222 preceded a rise in Spike-specific TCR breadth and depth.

The TCR sequence derives from an adult in good health. The sequenced sample consisted of peripheral blood. The chain carries TRBV27 and TRBJ2-7; D is perhaps TRBD1 or TRBD2 (5 bases each). The CDR3 region has the DNA TGTGCCAGCAGGGCAGGCCAATGGGGGACCTACGAGCAGTACTTC. Protein sequence: CASRAGQWGTYEQYF.